A single T cell receptor (beta chain) is shown here with its context. The antigen is not known. The germline V gene has CDR1 MNHNY and CDR2 SVGAGI (reference sequence). V gave up 5 bases and J gave up 2 bases, with 10 bases separating them. The CDR3 has 13 amino acids. The study excluded patients with uncontrolled infection, other autoimmune disease, pregnancy or lactation. Together with thyroid ultrasound, orbital computed tomography, serum thyroxine and TRAb, clinical symptoms were used for diagnoses. PBMCs were obtained from about 10 ml fresh peripheral blood. RNA transcripts served as the template for amplifying TCR beta CDR3 regions. Primed by the HTBI set, a first-round RT-PCR was run on the TCR CDR3. In TCRdb, the multiplex PCR reads were re-called with MiXCR into one record per CDR3 protein. Here the sample spans approximately 870,000 distinct CDR3 sequences, roughly 40% being singletons. The sample comes from a study of T cells in Graves' hyperthyroidism and ophthalmopathy.

General study results and limits: Blood also carried most thyroid clonotypes expanded above 0.001.

Sequencing input: blood. This chain uses TRBV6-6 with TRBJ2-7, with D perhaps TRBD2 (6 bases). The sequence was obtained from a young man with Graves' hyperthyroidism. The CDR3: CASSPEGPYEQYF. The CDR3 DNA sequence: TGTGCCAGCAGTCCGGAGGGGCCCTACGAGCAGTACTTC.